This T cell receptor beta chain was obtained from a study of PD-L1 blockade in urothelial cancer (dated by TCRdb to 2015 to 2018). Concerning the study at large: Therapy was started in the mid-2010s for all patients, and atezolizumab 1,200 mg was administered intravenously every 3 weeks. About 85% of the roughly 30 patients were males with bladder-origin urothelial cancer, and 18 of 29 reported a prior smoking history. An ECOG performance status of 0 or 1 was recorded for the patients, and 0 to 3 prior chemotherapy regimens had been received by the patients. Blood samples were analyzed 3 weeks after the start of treatment (second dose) and 6 weeks after the start of treatment. Blood samples yielded a median of roughly 150,000 T cells and around 80,000 unique TCRs, with median clonality 0.080. Somatic, immune and clinical correlates of response to PD-L1 blockade with atezolizumab in urothelial cancer were the focus of an exploratory multi-omic analysis. TCR sequencing covered pretreatment tumor samples and matched, serially collected peripheral blood taken before and after atezolizumab treatment. Durable clinical benefit was defined as a progression-free survival longer than 6 months, and TCR features were additionally tested against progression-free survival and overall survival. In the same patients, whole exome sequencing and RNA sequencing of pretreatment tumors were performed in addition to TCR sequencing. About 10 patients achieved durable clinical benefit and roughly 20 did not. Approximately 30 patients had pretreatment blood TCR-seq, around 25 had at least one posttreatment blood collection, and around 25 had tumor TCR-seq.

Trimming leaves V shorter by 4 bases and J shorter by 8 bases, with the junction holding 8 bases beyond the gene matches. The germline V gene supplies CDR1 SGDLS and CDR2 YYNGEE. The cysteine opens and the phenylalanine closes a CDR3 of 15 amino acids. Only CDR3 DNA is held: 45 bases, read in frame from base 1. Broader findings and caveats from the paper: A pretreatment peripheral blood TCR clonality below the median was linked to improved progression-free and overall survival. Because the sample size was small (n ≈ 27) and many exploratory analyses were performed, the results are intended to be hypothesis-generating. At 3 weeks after the start of treatment, tumor-associated TCR clones in peripheral blood had expanded more in patients with durable benefit (n of about 20, p = 0.022).

Synthetic TCR analog templates were spiked into each PCR to estimate absolute template abundance from read counts. The immunoSEQ assay used bias-controlled V and J gene primers to amplify TCRbeta CDR3 regions from genomic DNA. Rearranged TCRbeta segments were sequenced at approximately 20X coverage. Processing in the source paper ran as follows. Clustering was used to correct sequencing errors, and CDR3s were annotated against IMGT so that V, D and J genes could be assigned. Out-of-frame and stop-codon sequences were excluded, and only productive TCRbeta rearrangements were used in downstream analyses. Clonality was calculated as one minus the Shannon entropy normalized by the log of the number of unique productive sequences. Clones differing between time points or between blood and tumor were identified by Fisher's exact test with Benjamini-Hochberg correction at adjusted p below 0.01. The table comes from immuneACCESS by way of TCRdb, which keeps in-frame sequences with V and J called. Part of the clones is missing from these tables; in studies checked, under half for an unresolved V gene and the rest for unknown reasons. The V and J calls and clone size come from that table; D and trimming were worked out from the DNA. The table for this sample lists fewer than 90,000 clones; 75% to 95% of them were counted only once. The ten largest clones add up to 0.87% of the sample.

With respect to this clone: Its binding antigen is unknown. Nothing much larger sits one base from this clone, and base qualities are not available.

This sample's time point label indicates: peripheral blood 6 weeks after treatment start. A total of 25 to 35 patients with locally advanced or metastatic urothelial carcinoma, treated at Memorial Sloan Kettering on a trial protocol, made up the cohort. Peripheral blood mononuclear cells were collected pretreatment and during treatment, at between 1 and 8 total time points per patient. The Qiagen DNeasy Blood extraction kit was used to purify genomic DNA from total PBMCs and from tumor samples. Collected pretreatment and during treatment, PBMCs were isolated and stored as previously described. This specimen was PBMCs, taken around atezolizumab (anti-PD-L1) treatment. This TCR was recovered from a woman aged 80 or over with urothelial cancer. The receptor chain draws on TRBV9 and TRBJ2-1; TRBD2 fits 11 bases in the junction. CDR3 region: CASSPTSGSYDEQFF. The DNA reads TGTGCCAGCAGCCCTACTAGCGGGAGTTACGATGAGCAGTTCTTC.